These 20 T cell receptor beta chains came from one sample sequenced in a study of neurological immune-mediated disorders. As for time point: technical triplicate 3. From the 5' RACE reads, TCRdb called clonotypes with MiXCR, one entry per CDR3 protein. The table lists nearly 30,000 distinct CDR3 sequences, about 17% of them singletons, with less than 5.5% in the top ten. Input material: CD4+ T cells from blood. The receptors derive from a female donor with HTLV-1-associated myelopathy (HAM/TSP).

By share, this clonotype ranks as medium-sized. This chain links TRBV29-1 with TRBJ2-5; tentatively, D is TRBD1 (6 bases). V was clipped by 4 bases and J by 4 bases, with 13 bases between them. The V gene's germline CDR1 is SQVTM and CDR2 ANQGSEA. The CDR3 consists of 13 residues. In DNA, the CDR3 is TGCAGCGTTGGGGAAGGGGGTTCAGAGACCCAGTACTTC. Translation: CSVGEGGSETQYF.

This clonotype was counted ten times or more. This rearrangement joins TRBV6-6 to TRBJ1-2, with D possibly being TRBD1 (5 bases). Trimming removed 6 bases from V and 8 bases from J, with 16 bases in between. Germline V CDR1 and CDR2: MNHNY, SVGAGI (reference sequence). CDR3 length: 13 amino acids. The chain's CDR3 is CASSWTPREGYTF. As DNA, the CDR3 is TGTGCCAGCAGCTGGACACCAAGGGAAGGCTACACCTTC.

This clonotype was observed at least ten times. The genes are TRBV5-1 and TRBJ1-2; D remains ambiguous. Looked up from germline, CDR1 is SGHRS and CDR2 is YFSETQ. Between the trimmed V and J ends, which lost 1 base and 6 bases, there was a span of 16 bases. The CDR3 contains 15 residues. For the CDR3, the DNA is TGCGCCAGCAGCTTGAGCTCCGGGAGGGCAGATGGCTACACCTTC. Translated: CASSLSSGRADGYTF.

This clonotype appeared a single time. This sequence joins TRBV10-3 and TRBJ2-1; perhaps TRBD2 as D (6 bases). The germline gives CDR1 ENHRY, CDR2 SYGVKD. This CDR3 is built from 14 residues. V lost 4 bases and J 3 bases, leaving 10 bases between the germline ends. Written as DNA, the CDR3 is TGTGCCATCAGTGCGGCGGGGAACTACAATGAGCAGTTCTTC. Its protein is CAISAAGNYNEQFF.

This clonotype has ten or more counts. The chain is built from TRBV3-1 and TRBJ2-1, with 9 bases identical to TRBD2. Trimming took 2 bases from V and 1 from J; bases not matched to a gene: 3. This CDR3 has 16 residues. Germline V gives CDR1 LGHDT, CDR2 YNNKEL (reference sequence). In DNA form, the CDR3 reads TGTGCCAGCAGCCAATTTAGCGGGAGTTCCTACAATGAGCAGTTCTTC. Encoded protein: CASSQFSGSSYNEQFF.

The chain combines TRBV5-1 with TRBJ1-6; tentatively, D is TRBD1 (5 bases). CDR1 and CDR2 from the germline V gene are SGHRS and YFSETQ. V was shortened by 3 bases and J by 5 bases, with 12 bases between the two germline ends. The CDR3 extends over 15 amino acids. The CDR3 coding sequence is TGCGCCAGCAGCTGGGAGACAGTTAATAATTCACCCCTCCACTTT. Translating gives CASSWETVNNSPLHF.

A note on this clonotype: A read error may be the cause here, since a much bigger clone is one base away. The chain links TRBV7-2 to TRBJ2-7; D call uncertain. This CDR3 is 11 amino acids long. Germline lookup yields CDR1 SGHTA and CDR2 FQGNSA. The CDR3 sequence: CASSFTYEKYF. CDR3 bases: TGTGCCAGCAGCTTCACCTACGAGAAGTACTTC.

In its sample, this clonotype was seen many times. The genes are TRBV20-1 and TRBJ2-5, with D unresolved. The germline CDR1 and CDR2 sequences are DFQATT and SNEGSKA (reference sequence). The ends were cut back, 1 base at V and 5 bases at J, with 8 bases in the middle. The CDR3 extends over 12 amino acids. The CDR3 DNA follows: TGCAGTGCTAGAGGGACCAAGGAGACCCAGTACTTC. Amino acids: CSARGTKETQYF.

Regarding this clonotype: The junction does not match germline at one end; this may be a read error. The chain has TRBV5-1 and TRBJ1-1; D is ambiguous. Germline V gene lookup returns CDR1 SGHRS and CDR2 YFSETQ. This CDR3 contains 14 residues. The CDR3 is CASSFLQMNTEDFF. The CDR3 DNA sequence: TGCGCCAGCAGCTTTCTACAGATGAACACTGAAGATTTCTTT.

At least ten counts were recorded for this clonotype. This chain links TRBV6-6 with TRBJ1-6; D possibly corresponds to TRBD1 (5 bases). CDR3 length: 15 residues. From germline, CDR1 is MNHNY and CDR2 SVGAGI (reference sequence). The V end was cut by 2 bases, the J end by 8 bases, with 13 bases between. In DNA form, the CDR3 reads TGTGCCAGCAGTTACGGGGGACCAAAAGATTCACCCCTCCACTTT. It yields the protein CASSYGGPKDSPLHF.

This clonotype was counted ten times or more. The J gene is TRBJ1-2, the V gene TRBV6-1; TRBD1 aligns across 7 bases. Germline-derived CDR1 and CDR2 are MNHNS and SASEGT. This CDR3 has 14 residues. The J segment lost 2 bases and the V segment lost 11 bases, leaving 11 bases of the junction unmatched. As DNA, the CDR3 is TGTGCCGCCCGGACAGGCCCCGCAAACTATGGCTACACCTTC. Protein sequence: CAARTGPANYGYTF.

In its sample, this clonotype is medium-sized (0.01 to 0.1%). V usage is TRBV12-3 or TRBV12-4 and J usage is TRBJ1-1; 9 bases are a match to TRBD1. V was pared by 6 bases and J by 1 base, with 0 bases of the junction left unmatched. The CDR3 contains 13 residues. CDR3 residues: CASRDRGNTEAFF. DNA of the CDR3: TGTGCCAGCAGGGACAGGGGGAACACTGAAGCTTTCTTT.

Many counts were recorded for this clonotype. The V and J genes are TRBV27 and TRBJ2-7; possibly TRBD2 for D (6 bases). The V and J ends lost 2 bases and 6 bases respectively, with 20 bases between them. The CDR3 is made up of 16 amino acids. Germline CDR1 MNHEY, CDR2 SMNVEV (reference sequence). The CDR3 DNA reads TGTGCCAGCAGTTTAAGGAACCTCGGGGTGGGAGGCGAGCAGTACTTC. Translating it yields CASSLRNLGVGGEQYF.

This clonotype was picked up many times. The genes are TRBV2 and TRBJ1-1, with D hard to call. Germline V gene lookup returns CDR1 SNHLY and CDR2 FYNNEI. The CDR3 length is 13 residues. V was clipped by 7 bases and J by 0 bases, with 9 bases between them. CDR3 loop: CASNLNVNTEAFF. CDR3 nucleotides: TGTGCCAGCAACTTGAATGTGAACACTGAAGCTTTCTTT.

Ten or more counts support this clonotype. The V gene is TRBV29-1, the J gene TRBJ1-1; the match to TRBD1 covers 8 bases. Germline assignment: CDR1 SQVTM and CDR2 ANQGSEA. The CDR3 is 13 amino acids. V lost 6 bases and J lost 6; bases outside the gene matches: 9. This CDR3 is CSVDRGWKSEAFF. DNA for the CDR3: TGCAGCGTCGACAGGGGTTGGAAATCTGAAGCTTTCTTT.

This clonotype appeared many times. The chain joins TRBV29-1 to TRBJ2-3, with D uncertain. In germline, CDR1 is SQVTM, CDR2 ANQGSEA. The CDR3 consists of 13 residues. The chain's CDR3 is CSATPIGTDTQYF. CDR3 nucleotides: TGCAGTGCTACACCCATTGGCACAGATACGCAGTATTTT.

This clonotype is classed as medium-sized (0.01 to 0.1%). V gene TRBV20-1 combines with J gene TRBJ1-2; TRBD1 matches 10 bases. Trimming cost V 6 bases and J 3 bases; bases outside gene matches: 7. The CDR3 loop spans 14 amino acids. The V gene's germline CDR1 is DFQATT and CDR2 SNEGSKA (reference sequence). CDR3 loop: CSASPGTGDYGYTF. The CDR3 DNA follows: TGCAGTGCAAGTCCCGGGACAGGGGACTATGGCTACACCTTC.

This clonotype was counted at least ten times. CDR3 amino acids: CASSPAPGRGKNIQYF. The CDR3 coding sequence is TGTGCCAGCAGCCCAGCCCCCGGGAGGGGCAAAAACATTCAGTACTTC. The V gene is TRBV7-2, the J gene TRBJ2-4; 8 bases fit TRBD2. CDR1 is SGHTA and CDR2 is FQGNSA in the germline V gene. The CDR3 consists of 16 residues. J lost 3 bases, V lost 5 bases, and 9 bases had no gene match.

The chain employs TRBV2 and TRBJ2-2, with TRBD1 matching over 9 bases. Trimming removed 0 bases from V and 9 bases from J; junction bases left unmatched: 14. Per germline, CDR1 SNHLY and CDR2 FYNNEI. The CDR3 is 18 residues long. The CDR3 region is CASSEALRQGDFTRELFF. In nucleotides, the CDR3 is TGTGCCAGCAGTGAAGCGCTTCGACAGGGGGATTTTACCAGGGAGCTGTTTTTT.

Judged by abundance, this clonotype is medium-sized. This rearrangement joins TRBV6-6 to TRBJ2-5, with D perhaps matching TRBD1 (6 bases). Germline CDR1 is MNHNY and CDR2 is SVGAGI (reference sequence). Between the trimmed V and J ends, which lost 6 bases and 0 bases, there was a span of 11 bases. This CDR3 has 14 amino acids. The CDR3 here is CASSRGQYQETQYF. Written as DNA, the CDR3 is TGTGCCAGCAGCCGCGGACAGTACCAAGAGACCCAGTACTTC.